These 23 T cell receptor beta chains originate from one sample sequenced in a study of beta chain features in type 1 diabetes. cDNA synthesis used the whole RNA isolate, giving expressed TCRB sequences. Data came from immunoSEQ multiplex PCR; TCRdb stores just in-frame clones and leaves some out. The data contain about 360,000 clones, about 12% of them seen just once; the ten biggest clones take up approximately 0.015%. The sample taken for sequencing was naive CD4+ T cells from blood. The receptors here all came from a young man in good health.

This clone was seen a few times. The CDR3 spells CASSPRTSRNEQFF. The CDR3 DNA sequence: TGTGCCAGCAGCCCGCGGACTAGTCGTAATGAGCAGTTCTTC. This chain uses TRBV11-1 with TRBJ2-1; 7 nucleotides match TRBD2. The ends lost 5 bases at V and 7 bases at J; junction bases unmatched: 8. There are 14 residues in the CDR3. CDR1 is SGHAT and CDR2 is FQDESV in the germline V gene (reference sequence).

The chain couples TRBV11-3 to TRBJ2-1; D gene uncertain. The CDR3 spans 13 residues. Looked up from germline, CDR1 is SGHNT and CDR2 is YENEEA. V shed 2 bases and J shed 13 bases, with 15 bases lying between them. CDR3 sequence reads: CASSLSADNLQFF. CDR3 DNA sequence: TGTGCCAGCAGCTTATCCGCGGATAACCTCCAGTTCTTC.

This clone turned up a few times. CDR3 region: CASSLGGFGGAFF. For the CDR3, the DNA is TGTGCCAGCAGCCTGGGCGGATTTGGAGGTGCTTTCTTT. The V and J genes are TRBV7-9 and TRBJ1-1; D gene uncertain. From germline, CDR1 is SEHNR and CDR2 FQNEAQ (reference sequence). CDR3 size: 13 residues. The germline V and J ends were trimmed by 5 bases and 11 bases, with 18 bases remaining between them.

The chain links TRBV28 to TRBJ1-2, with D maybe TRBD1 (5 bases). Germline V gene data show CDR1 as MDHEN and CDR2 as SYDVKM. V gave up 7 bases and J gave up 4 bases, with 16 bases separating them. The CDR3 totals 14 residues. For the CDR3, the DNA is TGTGCCAGCAACTACCGTGGGGGGAGCTATGGCTACACCTTC. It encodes CASNYRGGSYGYTF.

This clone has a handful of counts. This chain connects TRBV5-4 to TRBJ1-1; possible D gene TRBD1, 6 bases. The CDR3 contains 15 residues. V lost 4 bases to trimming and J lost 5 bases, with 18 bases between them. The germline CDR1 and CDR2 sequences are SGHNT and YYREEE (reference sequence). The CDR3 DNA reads TGTGCCAGCAGCCAGGTTCAGGGGCTCGGAACTGAAGCTTTCTTT. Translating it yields CASSQVQGLGTEAFF.

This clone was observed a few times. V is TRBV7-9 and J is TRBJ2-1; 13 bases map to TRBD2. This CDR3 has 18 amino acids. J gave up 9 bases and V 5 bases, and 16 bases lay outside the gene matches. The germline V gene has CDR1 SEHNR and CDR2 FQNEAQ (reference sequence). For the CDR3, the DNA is TGTGCCAGCAGCCAGGAAAAGGGACTAGCGGGGAGACTAGGTGAGCAGTTCTTC. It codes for CASSQEKGLAGRLGEQFF.

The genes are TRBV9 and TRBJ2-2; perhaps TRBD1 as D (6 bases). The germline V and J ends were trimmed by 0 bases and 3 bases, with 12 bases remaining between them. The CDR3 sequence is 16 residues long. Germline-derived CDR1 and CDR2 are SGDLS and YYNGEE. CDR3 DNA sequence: TGTGCCAGCAGCGTAGGTCCGACAGGAGACACCGGGGAGCTGTTTTTT. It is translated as CASSVGPTGDTGELFF.

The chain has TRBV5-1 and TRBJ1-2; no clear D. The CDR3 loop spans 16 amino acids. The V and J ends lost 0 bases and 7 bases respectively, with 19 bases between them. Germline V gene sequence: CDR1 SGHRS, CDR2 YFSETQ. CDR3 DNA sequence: TGCGCCAGCAGCTTGGTGGGCGCCACGGTGGGAGGTGGCTACACCTTC. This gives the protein CASSLVGATVGGGYTF.

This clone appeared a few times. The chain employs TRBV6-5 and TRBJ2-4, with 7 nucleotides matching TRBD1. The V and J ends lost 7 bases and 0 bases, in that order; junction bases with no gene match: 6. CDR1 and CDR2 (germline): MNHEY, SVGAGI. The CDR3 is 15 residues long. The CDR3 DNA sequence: TGTGCCAGCACCCCGGGACAGAGAGCCAAAAACATTCAGTACTTC. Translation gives CASTPGQRAKNIQYF.

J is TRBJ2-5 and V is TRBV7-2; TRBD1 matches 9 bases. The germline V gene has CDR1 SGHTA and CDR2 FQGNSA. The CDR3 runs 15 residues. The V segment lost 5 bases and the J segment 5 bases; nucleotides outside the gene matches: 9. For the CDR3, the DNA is TGTGCCAGCAGCCATCCGACAGGGGGGACGGAGACCCAGTACTTC. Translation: CASSHPTGGTETQYF.

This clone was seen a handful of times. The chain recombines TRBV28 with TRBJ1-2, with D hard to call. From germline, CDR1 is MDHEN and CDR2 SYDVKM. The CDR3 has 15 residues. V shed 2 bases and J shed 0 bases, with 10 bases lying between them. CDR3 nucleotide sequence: TGTGCCAGCAGTTTAAGCGGCAGCTCTAACTATGGCTACACCTTC. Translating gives CASSLSGSSNYGYTF.

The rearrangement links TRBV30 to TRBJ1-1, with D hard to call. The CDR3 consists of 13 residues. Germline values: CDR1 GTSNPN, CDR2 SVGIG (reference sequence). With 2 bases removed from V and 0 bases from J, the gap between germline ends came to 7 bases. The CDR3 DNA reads TGTGCCTGGAGTTCAGAACTGAACACTGAAGCTTTCTTT. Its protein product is CAWSSELNTEAFF.

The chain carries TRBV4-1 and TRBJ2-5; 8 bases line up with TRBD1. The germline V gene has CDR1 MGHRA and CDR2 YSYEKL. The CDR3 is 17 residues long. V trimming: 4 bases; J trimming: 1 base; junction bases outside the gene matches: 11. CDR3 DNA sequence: TGCGCCAGCAGCCGACCACGGGGACAGGAACCCCAAGAGACCCAGTACTTC. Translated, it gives CASSRPRGQEPQETQYF.

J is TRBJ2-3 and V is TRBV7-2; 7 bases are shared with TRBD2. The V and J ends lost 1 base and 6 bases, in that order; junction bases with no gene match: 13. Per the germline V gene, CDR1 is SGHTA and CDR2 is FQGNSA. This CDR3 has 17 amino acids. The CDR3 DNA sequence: TGTGCCAGCAGCTTAGAAGGGCTAGCGGAAGAGGGGGATACGCAGTATTTT. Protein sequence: CASSLEGLAEEGDTQYF.

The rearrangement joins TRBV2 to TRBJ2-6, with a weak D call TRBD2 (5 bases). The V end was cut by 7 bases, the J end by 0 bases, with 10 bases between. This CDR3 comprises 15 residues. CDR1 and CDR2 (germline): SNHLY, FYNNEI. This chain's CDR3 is CASTPGSSGANVLTF. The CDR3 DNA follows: TGTGCCAGCACCCCGGGAAGCTCTGGGGCCAACGTCCTGACTTTC.

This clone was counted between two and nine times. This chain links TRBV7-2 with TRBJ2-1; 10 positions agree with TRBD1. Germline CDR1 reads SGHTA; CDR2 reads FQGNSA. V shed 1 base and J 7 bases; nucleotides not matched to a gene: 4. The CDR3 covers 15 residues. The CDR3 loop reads CASSLGGTGVNEQFF. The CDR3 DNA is TGTGCCAGCAGCTTAGGAGGGACAGGGGTAAATGAGCAGTTCTTC.

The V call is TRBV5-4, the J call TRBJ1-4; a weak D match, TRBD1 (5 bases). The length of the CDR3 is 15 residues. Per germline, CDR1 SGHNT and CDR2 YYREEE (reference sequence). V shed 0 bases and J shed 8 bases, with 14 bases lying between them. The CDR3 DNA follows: TGTGCCAGCAGCTTGGGCGGGGCAGGGAAGGAAAAACTGTTTTTT. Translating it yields CASSLGGAGKEKLFF.

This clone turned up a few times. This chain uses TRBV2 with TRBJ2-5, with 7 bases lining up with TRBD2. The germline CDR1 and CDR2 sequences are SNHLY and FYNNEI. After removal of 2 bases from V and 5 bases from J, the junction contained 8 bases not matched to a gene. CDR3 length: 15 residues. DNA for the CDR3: TGTGCCAGCAGTGAATTACGGGGTAGCGGGGAGACCCAGTACTTC. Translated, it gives CASSELRGSGETQYF.

The CDR3 region is CASSSPGQGKQVNTEAFF. The CDR3 region has the DNA TGTGCCAGCAGCTCCCCGGGACAGGGAAAACAAGTGAACACTGAAGCTTTCTTT. The rearrangement uses TRBV7-2 and TRBJ1-1, with 9 bases aligning to TRBD1. Germline assignment: CDR1 SGHTA and CDR2 FQGNSA. V shed 4 bases, J shed 0 bases, and the junction held 12 bases outside the gene matches. This CDR3 spans 18 amino acids.

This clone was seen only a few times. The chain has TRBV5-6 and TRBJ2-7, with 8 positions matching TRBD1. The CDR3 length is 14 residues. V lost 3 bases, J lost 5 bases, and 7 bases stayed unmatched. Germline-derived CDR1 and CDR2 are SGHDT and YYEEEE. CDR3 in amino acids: CASSYPNRGNEQYF. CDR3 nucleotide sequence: TGTGCCAGCAGCTACCCAAACAGGGGGAACGAGCAGTACTTC.

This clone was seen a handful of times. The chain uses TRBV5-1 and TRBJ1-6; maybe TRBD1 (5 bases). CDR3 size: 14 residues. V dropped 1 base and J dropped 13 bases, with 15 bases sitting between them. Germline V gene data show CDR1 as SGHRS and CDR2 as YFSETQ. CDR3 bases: TGCGCCAGCAGCTTGCTGGGGGGGGAAAGCCCCCTCCACTTT. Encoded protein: CASSLLGGESPLHF.

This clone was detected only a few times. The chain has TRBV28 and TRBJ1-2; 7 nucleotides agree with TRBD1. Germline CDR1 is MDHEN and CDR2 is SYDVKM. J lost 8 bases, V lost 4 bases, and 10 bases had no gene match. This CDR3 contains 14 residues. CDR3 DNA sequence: TGTGCCAGCAGTTGGGACAGCCTAGTGGGGGGCTACACCTTC. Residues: CASSWDSLVGGYTF.

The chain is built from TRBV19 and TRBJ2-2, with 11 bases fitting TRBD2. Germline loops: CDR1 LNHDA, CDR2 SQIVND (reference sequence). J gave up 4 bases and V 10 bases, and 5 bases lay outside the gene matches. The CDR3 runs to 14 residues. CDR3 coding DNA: TGTGCCACCAACGGACTAGCGGGCACCGGGGAGCTGTTTTTT. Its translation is CATNGLAGTGELFF.